These 13 T cell receptor beta chains share one sample of origin, sequenced in a study of T-cell memory formation after mild COVID-19 (dated by TCRdb to the early 2020s). Receptor amplification or capture employed 5' RACE. The sequencer listed for this sample is Illumina NovaSeq 6000. In-frame beta chains were kept once TCRdb had trimmed the public reads at Q25 with fastp and called clones with MiXCR. CDR3 protein sequences are deduplicated, and each keeps its most common genes and DNA. In all, the sample holds tens of thousands of distinct CDR3 sequences, and less than 15% of those were seen once. The biggest ten clones account for 25% to 35% of the sample. Sequences were obtained from PBMCs or a T cell subset sorted from them (not recorded which). These receptors were taken from an adult woman who had mild COVID-19 (a few samples of this study predate the infection). The sample titles of this study are shuffled in the database, so cell type and time point are left out; the donor was told from shared clones.

This clonotype was recorded many times. The chain couples TRBV29-1 to TRBJ2-4; 8 positions agree with TRBD1. The trim removed 4 bases at V and 6 bases at J, leaving 8 bases unmatched. Per germline, CDR1 SQVTM and CDR2 ANQGSEA. CDR3 size: 14 residues. The CDR3 nucleotides are TGCAGCGTTGTTCGGCAGGGGGCAGGAAACATTCAGTACTTC. This sequence encodes CSVVRQGAGNIQYF.

This chain joins TRBV7-9 and TRBJ2-7; D is uncertain. Trimming shortened V by 11 bases and J by 2 bases, and 19 bases separated the two germline ends. Germline values: CDR1 SEHNR, CDR2 FQNEAQ (reference sequence). The CDR3 has 14 residues. The CDR3 sequence is CASSPQTTTYEQYF. The CDR3 nucleotides read TGTGCCTCAAGCCCCCAGACGACAACCTACGAGCAGTACTTC. Looking up the rest from reference TRBV7-9 and TRBJ2-7 gives the full variable domain: DTGVSQNPRHKITKRGQNVTFRCDPISEHNRLYWYRQTLGQGPEFLTYFQNEAQLEKSRLLSDRFSAERPKGSFSTLEIQRTEQGDSAMYLCASSPQTTTYEQYFGPGTRLTVT.

CDR3 nucleotides: TGTGCCAGCAGTGATAGAGAGACCCAGTACTTC. Its translation is CASSDRETQYF. The chain uses TRBV2 and TRBJ2-5; no reliable D call. The CDR3 has 11 amino acids. The germline V gene has CDR1 SNHLY and CDR2 FYNNEI. V lost 3 bases and J lost 4, with 3 bases in between.

Regarding this clonotype: Compared with germline, one end of the junction differs, possibly owing to a read error. The chain carries TRBV7-8 and TRBJ1-4; 8 nucleotides align to TRBD1. CDR3 length equals 14 residues. Germline V gene sequence: CDR1 SGHVS, CDR2 FQNEAQ. The CDR3 spells CASSSFPGQERLFF. CDR3 sequence (DNA): TGTGCCAGCAGCTCCTTCCCGGGACAGGAAAGACTGTTTTTT.

This clonotype was observed at least ten times. The chain joins TRBV27 to TRBJ2-7, with D possibly called TRBD1 or TRBD2 (5 bases each). The CDR3 consists of 14 residues. With 0 bases removed from V and 3 bases from J, the gap between germline ends came to 9 bases. Germline CDR1 reads MNHEY; CDR2 reads SMNVEV (reference sequence). This CDR3 reads CASSLSAGSYEQYF. The CDR3 DNA follows: TGTGCCAGCAGTTTATCGGCAGGGAGCTACGAGCAGTACTTC.

The chain joins TRBV7-6 to TRBJ2-2; TRBD1 might be the D (5 bases). V gave up 5 bases and J gave up 4 bases, with 11 bases separating them. The length of the CDR3 is 14 residues. From germline, CDR1 is SGHVS and CDR2 FNYEAQ. CDR3 region: CASSRTGTTGELFF. CDR3 in DNA: TGTGCCAGCAGCCGCACAGGTACCACCGGGGAGCTGTTTTTT.

This clonotype was counted at least ten times. The chain joins TRBV7-9 to TRBJ2-1, with 13 bases fitting TRBD2. The V segment lost 5 bases and the J segment 5 bases; nucleotides outside the gene matches: 3. Germline V gene data show CDR1 as SEHNR and CDR2 as FQNEAQ (reference sequence). This CDR3 has 15 residues. The CDR3 spells CASSLTSGRHNEQFF. For the CDR3, the DNA is TGTGCCAGCAGCCTGACTAGCGGGAGGCACAATGAGCAGTTCTTC.

At least ten counts were recorded for this clonotype. V usage is TRBV5-1 and J usage is TRBJ2-1; D remains unclear. V was trimmed by 1 base and J by 2 bases, leaving 13 bases between them. This CDR3 has 16 residues. Per germline, CDR1 SGHRS and CDR2 YFSETQ. CDR3 amino acids: CASSLMSTPTYNEQFF. The CDR3 DNA reads TGCGCCAGCAGCTTGATGTCGACTCCCACCTACAATGAGCAGTTCTTC.

This clonotype has just a few counts. The CDR3: CASSQDVAGYNEQFF. The CDR3 DNA reads TGCGCCAGCAGCCAAGATGTAGCGGGCTACAATGAGCAGTTCTTC. The chain links TRBV4-3 to TRBJ2-1; TRBD2 agrees at 7 bases. Germline CDR1 reads LGHNA; CDR2 reads YSLEER. This CDR3 contains 15 residues. Trimming cost V 0 bases and J 3 bases; bases outside gene matches: 2.

This chain links TRBV5-1 with TRBJ2-7, with D unresolved. V lost 1 base to trimming and J lost 3 bases, with 8 bases between them. The CDR3 contains 13 residues. Germline CDR1 is SGHRS and CDR2 is YFSETQ. The CDR3 sequence is CASSLNAYYEQYF. Here the CDR3 DNA reads TGCGCCAGCAGCTTGAATGCTTACTACGAGCAGTACTTC.

The rearrangement links TRBV13 to TRBJ2-5, with D perhaps TRBD2 (6 bases). Trimming stripped 1 base from V and 5 bases from J, with 17 bases between. Germline CDR1 PRHDT, CDR2 FYEKMQ (reference sequence). This CDR3 comprises 16 residues. CDR3 nucleotide sequence: TGTGCCAGCAGCTTAGCTATGGCGGGATCGGAGGAGACCCAGTACTTC. Encoded protein: CASSLAMAGSEETQYF. The entire variable domain, with the rest obtained from reference TRBV13 and TRBJ2-5, is as follows: AAGVIQSPRHLIKEKRETATLKCYPIPRHDTVYWYQQGPGQDPQFLISFYEKMQSDKGSIPDRFSAQQFSDYHSELNMSSLELGDSALYFCASSLAMAGSEETQYFGPGTRLLVL.

There are a few counts of this clonotype. The CDR3 coding sequence is TGTGCCACGAAGGACAGGAGCTCCTACGAGCAGTACTTC. Its protein is CATKDRSSYEQYF. This chain uses TRBV6-6 with TRBJ2-7, with 7 bases lining up with TRBD1. CDR3 size: 13 residues. V shed 10 bases, J shed 0 bases, and the junction held 6 bases outside the gene matches. The V gene's germline CDR1 is MNHNY and CDR2 SVGAGI (reference sequence).

This clonotype has a handful of counts. The chain employs TRBV3-1 and TRBJ2-7, with TRBD2 matching 7 bases. CDR1 and CDR2 from the germline V gene are LGHDT and YNNKEL (reference sequence). The CDR3 consists of 15 residues. The junction had 5 bases not matched to a gene; V was cut back by 0 bases and J by 3 bases. The DNA of the CDR3 is TGTGCCAGCAGCCAAGAGTTTGGGAGGGGCTACGAGCAGTACTTC. Its protein product is CASSQEFGRGYEQYF.